This paragraph reports one T cell receptor (beta chain). Its target is not known. These data are taken from a study of cytomegalovirus exposure and HLA in healthy donors. Whole-study findings and limits: In vitro experiments confirmed that a few CMV-associated chains were specific for CMV antigens. Cytomegalovirus-associated TCR beta chains were listed, numbering over 150.

The CDR3 loop spans 11 amino acids. Germline CDR1 and CDR2: SQVTM and ANQGSEA. V dropped 5 bases and J dropped 5 bases, with 6 bases sitting between them. Clones were sequenced by immunoSEQ multiplex PCR, and TCRdb holds only the in-frame ones, with some missing. The sample gives about 180,000 clones, about nine tenths of which show up once; 2% to 3% is in the top ten. The chain has TRBV29-1 and TRBJ2-2; no clear D gene. Material for sequencing was PBMCs. This clonotype was sampled from a man younger than 35 in good health and CMV-seropositive. In DNA, the CDR3 is TGCAGCGTTCTTACTACCGGGGAGCTGTTTTTT. Its protein is CSVLTTGELFF.